This T cell receptor beta chain comes out of a study of CD8 T cells in ankylosing spondylitis. The table lists this clonotype with many counts. Trimming removed 1 base at V and 5 bases at J, with 15 bases between. CDR3 length equals 15 residues. Germline loops: CDR1 SGDLS, CDR2 YYNGEE. TCRdb ran MiXCR on the 5' RACE reads and lists one entry per CDR3 protein. The sample holds 30,000 to 45,000 distinct CDR3 sequences; roughly 3% are singletons and the top ten take under 3.5%. Sequenced: blood, either unsorted or a sorted T cell fraction (not recorded which). The chain is built from TRBV9 and TRBJ2-5; D call uncertain. The TCR comes from a male donor with ankylosing spondylitis or in good health (not recorded which). The CDR3 nucleotides are TGTGCCAGCAGCGTAATAGGTGCGCCGGGTGAGACCCAGTACTTC. This encodes CASSVIGAPGETQYF.